This record concerns one T cell receptor (beta chain) sequence. Antigen specificity is unknown. Mismatch with germline at one junction end may stem from a read error. These data are taken from a study of cytomegalovirus exposure and HLA in healthy donors. It was with 60 Vbeta and 13 Jbeta primers that the PCR ran. As originally analysed: An analysis performed later counted 60 million to 90 million unique TCR beta chains (roughly 10 million of them shared). The table came from immunoSEQ multiplex PCR; TCRdb's copy has only in-frame clones and leaves some out. V and J calls plus clone size are reproduced from that table; the DNA served to infer D and trimming. The top ten clones hold roughly 8% of a sample with some 100,000 clones, around four fifths of them seen once. Study findings and constraints: Common viral pathogens (according to a later analysis) appeared linked to several of the most significant clusters. Confirmation was obtained in vitro that three CMV-associated chains are specific for CMV antigens.

The CDR3 extends over 14 amino acids. The germline gives CDR1 SQVTM, CDR2 ANQGSEA. The chain couples TRBV29-1 to TRBJ2-3, with a weak D call TRBD1 (6 bases). The TCR originated in a woman between 45 and 60 years old in good health and CMV-seropositive. The sequencing sample was made of PBMCs. CDR3 coding DNA: TGCAGCGTTGCTGGGAGCCCATTCGGGGATCCAGGGGATTTT. As protein: CSVAGSPFGDPGDF.